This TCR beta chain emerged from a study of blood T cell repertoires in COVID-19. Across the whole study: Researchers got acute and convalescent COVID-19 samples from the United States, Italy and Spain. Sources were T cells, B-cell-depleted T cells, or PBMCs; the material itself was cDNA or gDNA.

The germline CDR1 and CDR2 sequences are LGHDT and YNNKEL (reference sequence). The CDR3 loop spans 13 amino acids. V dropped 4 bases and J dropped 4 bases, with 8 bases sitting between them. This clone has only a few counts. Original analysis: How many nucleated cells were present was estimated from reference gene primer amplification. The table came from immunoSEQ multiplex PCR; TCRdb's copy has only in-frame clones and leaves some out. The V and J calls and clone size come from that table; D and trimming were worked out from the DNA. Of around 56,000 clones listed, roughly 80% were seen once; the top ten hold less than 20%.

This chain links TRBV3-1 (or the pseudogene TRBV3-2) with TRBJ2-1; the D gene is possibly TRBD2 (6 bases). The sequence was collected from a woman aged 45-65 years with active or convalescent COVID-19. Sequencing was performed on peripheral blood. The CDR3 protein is CASSRSGYNEQFF. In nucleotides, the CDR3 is TGTGCCAGCAGCCGAAGCGGGTACAATGAGCAGTTCTTC.